The 12 T cell receptor beta chains given below trace back to one sample, sequenced in a study of blood T cell repertoires in COVID-19. Clones were sequenced by immunoSEQ multiplex PCR, and TCRdb holds only the in-frame ones, with some missing. Of roughly 80,000 clones in the sample, 84% were seen once. Specimen: peripheral blood. These receptors were taken from a man aged 50-60 years with acute or convalescent COVID-19.

This chain links TRBV6-6 with TRBJ1-2, with unresolved D. Germline V gene data show CDR1 as MNHNY and CDR2 as SVGAGI (reference sequence). This CDR3 is built from 12 residues. Trimming removed 5 bases from V and 6 bases from J, with 10 bases in between. CDR3 sequence: CASSITEDGYTF. In DNA, the CDR3 is TGTGCCAGCAGTATTACGGAGGATGGCTACACCTTC.

The chain employs TRBV19 and TRBJ1-1, with D possibly being TRBD1 (5 bases). The germline V gene encodes CDR1 LNHDA and CDR2 SQIVND (reference sequence). The CDR3 spans 16 residues. V lost 1 base to trimming and J lost 1 base, with 13 bases between them. This CDR3 is CASSIGPGRENTEAFF. CDR3 coding DNA: TGTGCCAGTAGTATAGGCCCGGGCAGGGAGAACACTGAAGCTTTCTTT.

The rearrangement links TRBV2 to TRBJ1-1, with TRBD1 identical over 7 bases. Germline CDR1 reads SNHLY; CDR2 reads FYNNEI. J was trimmed by 1 base and V by 5 bases; bases with no gene match: 1. CDR3 length: 13 residues. The CDR3 region has the DNA TGTGCCAGCAGTCAGGGGGAGAACACTGAAGCTTTCTTT. Translated, it gives CASSQGENTEAFF. The variable domain in full, with the rest retrieved from reference TRBV2 and TRBJ1-1, is EPEVTQTPSHQVTQMGQEVILRCVPISNHLYFYWYRQILGQKVEFLVSFYNNEISEKSEIFDDQFSVERPDGSNFTLKIRSTKLEDSAMYFCASSQGENTEAFFGQGTRLTVV.

This chain joins TRBV29-1 and TRBJ1-1; D unclear. CDR1 SQVTM and CDR2 ANQGSEA come from the germline V gene. The CDR3 extends over 12 amino acids. The V and J ends lost 7 bases and 6 bases respectively, with 15 bases between them. The CDR3 region is CSAASYVAEAFF. The CDR3 DNA sequence: TGCAGCGCTGCCAGTTATGTGGCTGAAGCTTTCTTT.

The chain is built from TRBV4-2 and TRBJ2-3; 9 bases align to TRBD1. This CDR3 is 20 amino acids long. The germline V gene has CDR1 LGHNA and CDR2 YNFKEQ. The J segment lost 5 bases and the V segment lost 0 bases, leaving 18 bases of the junction unmatched. The CDR3 nucleotides are TGTGCCAGCAGCCAAGATGGGCAGGGGTTCGGGACAGGGCGAGGAGATACGCAGTATTTT. It translates to CASSQDGQGFGTGRGDTQYF.

The chain couples TRBV11-3 to TRBJ2-5; TRBD2 matches 12 bases. Trimming removed 4 bases from V and 5 bases from J; junction bases left unmatched: 8. There are 16 residues in the CDR3. Per the germline V gene, CDR1 is SGHNT and CDR2 is YENEEA. The DNA of the CDR3 is TGTGCCAGCAGCTCAAGACTAGCGGGAGCTGGGGAGACCCAGTACTTC. It translates to CASSSRLAGAGETQYF.

The rearrangement uses TRBV15 and TRBJ2-3, with TRBD1 identical over 7 bases. This CDR3 spans 16 amino acids. Looked up from germline, CDR1 is LNHNV and CDR2 is YYDKDF (reference sequence). Trimming took 2 bases from V and 0 from J; bases not matched to a gene: 5. Written as DNA, the CDR3 is TGTGCCACCAGCAGAAGGACAGGACCTAGCACAGATACGCAGTATTTT. It codes for CATSRRTGPSTDTQYF.

The CDR3 DNA is TGTGCCAGCAGCTTTCCCGGGACAGATGCCACCGGGGAGCTGTTTTTT. Its protein product is CASSFPGTDATGELFF. This chain uses TRBV5-4 with TRBJ2-2, with TRBD1 matching 7 bases. CDR1 and CDR2 (germline): SGHNT, YYREEE (reference sequence). J lost 4 bases, V lost 2 bases, and 8 bases had no gene match. The CDR3 spans 16 residues.

The chain carries TRBV2 and TRBJ2-5; TRBD2 is a possible D gene (6 bases). Germline CDR1 is SNHLY and CDR2 is FYNNEI. The CDR3 has 16 residues. Trimming took off 6 bases at V and 5 bases at J, with 22 bases between the two ends. CDR3 loop: CASRARSSGSKETQYF. In nucleotides, the CDR3 is TGTGCCAGCAGGGCGAGGAGTAGCGGATCTAAGGAGACCCAGTACTTC.

This clone was counted a few times. One end of the junction varies from germline; a read error may be responsible. The V call is TRBV2, the J call TRBJ1-2, with D uncertain. The germline CDR1 and CDR2 sequences are SNHLY and FYNNEI. The CDR3 is 11 amino acids. The CDR3 protein is CASSESSVLVF. DNA for the CDR3: TGTGCCAGCAGTGAGAGTTCTGTGTTGGTCTTC.

V is TRBV7-9 and J is TRBJ2-1, with D perhaps TRBD2 (6 bases). The CDR3 extends over 15 amino acids. Between the trimmed V and J ends, which lost 3 bases and 0 bases, there was a span of 9 bases. CDR1 is SEHNR and CDR2 is FQNEAQ in the germline V gene (reference sequence). CDR3 coding DNA: TGTGCCAGCAGCTTCCGGGGGAGCTCCTACAATGAGCAGTTCTTC. Amino acids: CASSFRGSSYNEQFF.

J is TRBJ1-2 and V is TRBV6-5; D gene uncertain. V gave up 7 bases and J gave up 1 base, with 4 bases separating them. The CDR3 totals 11 residues. The V gene's germline CDR1 is MNHEY and CDR2 SVGAGI. The CDR3 sequence: CASTDNYGYTF. CDR3 DNA sequence: TGTGCCAGCACAGATAACTATGGCTACACCTTC.